This entry describes one TCR delta chain. This clone was detected a few times. Its antigen target is currently unknown. Qualities for individual bases were not recorded, and no much larger clone is one base off. Sequencing relied on an Illumina MiSeq. Clone calls in TCRdb were regenerated from the public reads with CATT, after which identical DNA sequences shared one row. Within this sample are 8,500 to 14,000 delta-chain clones, with about 10% of them counted one time only. Approximately 3.4% of the sample lies in the top ten. This sample is drawn from a study of gamma-delta chains in newborns, infants, children (dated by TCRdb to between 2017 and 2020). About the study as a whole: According to the study title, microbial exposure causes polyclonal expansion of innate gammadelta T cells right after birth. The study examined the way microbial exposure affected innate gammadelta T cell populations in human newborns right after birth.

The CDR3 sequence holds 13 residues, the cysteine and phenylalanine included. Just CDR3 DNA is preserved here, 39 bases in frame from base 1. From a lookup of the germline V gene, CDR1 and CDR2 are GEAIGNYY and EKD. V drops 3 bases and J drops 2 bases, leaving 9 bases in between. Sequenced sample: blood. In this chain, TRDV2 is recombined with TRDJ1; the D gene lacks a confident call. The TCR originated in a child who was a newborn, infant or young child, either healthy, febrile or measles-vaccinated (not recorded which). The CDR3 protein: CACDLYGTDKLIF. The nucleotide sequence reads TGTGCCTGTGACCTGTACGGGACCGATAAACTCATCTTT.